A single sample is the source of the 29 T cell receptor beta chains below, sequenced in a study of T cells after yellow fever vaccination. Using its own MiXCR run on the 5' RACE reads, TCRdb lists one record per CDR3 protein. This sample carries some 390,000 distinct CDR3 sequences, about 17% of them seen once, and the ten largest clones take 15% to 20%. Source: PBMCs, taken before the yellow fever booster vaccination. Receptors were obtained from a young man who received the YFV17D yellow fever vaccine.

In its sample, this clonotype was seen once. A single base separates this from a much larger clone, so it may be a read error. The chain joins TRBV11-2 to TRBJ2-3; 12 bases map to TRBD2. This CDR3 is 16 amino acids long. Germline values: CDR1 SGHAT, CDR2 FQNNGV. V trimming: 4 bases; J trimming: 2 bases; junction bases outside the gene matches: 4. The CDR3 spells CASSSWTSGATDTQYF. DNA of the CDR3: TGTGCCAGCAGCTCCTGGACTAGCGGGGCCACAGATACGCAGTATTTT.

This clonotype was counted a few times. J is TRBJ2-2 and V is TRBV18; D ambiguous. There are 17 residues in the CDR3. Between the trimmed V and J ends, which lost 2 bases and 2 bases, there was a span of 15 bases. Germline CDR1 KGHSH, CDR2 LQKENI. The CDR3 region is CASSPGPGFSNTGELFF. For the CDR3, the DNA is TGTGCCAGCTCACCAGGCCCCGGCTTTTCAAACACCGGGGAGCTGTTTTTT.

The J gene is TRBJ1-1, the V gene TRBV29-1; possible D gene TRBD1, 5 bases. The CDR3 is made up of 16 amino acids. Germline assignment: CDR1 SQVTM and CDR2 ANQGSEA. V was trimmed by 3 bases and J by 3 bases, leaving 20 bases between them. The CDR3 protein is CSVDGGILAADTEAFF. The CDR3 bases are TGCAGCGTTGATGGGGGGATTCTGGCCGCGGACACTGAAGCTTTCTTT. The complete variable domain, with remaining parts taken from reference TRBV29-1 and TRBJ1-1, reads SAVISQKPSRDICQRGTSLTIQCQVDSQVTMMFWYRQQPGQSLTLIATANQGSEATYESGFVIDKFPISRPNLTFSTLTVSNMSPEDSSIYLCSVDGGILAADTEAFFGQGTRLTVV.

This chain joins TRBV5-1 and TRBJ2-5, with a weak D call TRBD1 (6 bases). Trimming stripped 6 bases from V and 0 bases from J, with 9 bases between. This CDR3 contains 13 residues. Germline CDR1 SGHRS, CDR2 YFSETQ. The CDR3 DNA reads TGCGCCAGCACAACAGGGTACCAAGAGACCCAGTACTTC. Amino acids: CASTTGYQETQYF.

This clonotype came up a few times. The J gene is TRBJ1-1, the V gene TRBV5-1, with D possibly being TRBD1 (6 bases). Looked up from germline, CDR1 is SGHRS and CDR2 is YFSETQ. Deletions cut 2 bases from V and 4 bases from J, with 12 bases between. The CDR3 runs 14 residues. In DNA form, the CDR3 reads TGCGCCAGCAGCTTCGGGGAGGGGGGCACTGAAGCTTTCTTT. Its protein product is CASSFGEGGTEAFF.

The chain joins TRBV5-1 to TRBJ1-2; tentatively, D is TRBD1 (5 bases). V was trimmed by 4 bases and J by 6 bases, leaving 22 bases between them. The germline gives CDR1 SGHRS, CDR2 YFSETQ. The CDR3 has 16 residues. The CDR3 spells CASSLPTLGRDHGYTF. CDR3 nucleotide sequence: TGCGCCAGCAGCCTACCCACCCTTGGCAGGGACCATGGCTACACCTTC.

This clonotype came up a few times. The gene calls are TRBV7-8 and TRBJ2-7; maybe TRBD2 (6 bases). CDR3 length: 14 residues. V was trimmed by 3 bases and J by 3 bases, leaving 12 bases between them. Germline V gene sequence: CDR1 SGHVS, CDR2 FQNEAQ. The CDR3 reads CASSLGGTRYEQYV. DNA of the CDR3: TGTGCCAGCAGCTTGGGCGGGACCCGCTACGAGCAGTACGTC.

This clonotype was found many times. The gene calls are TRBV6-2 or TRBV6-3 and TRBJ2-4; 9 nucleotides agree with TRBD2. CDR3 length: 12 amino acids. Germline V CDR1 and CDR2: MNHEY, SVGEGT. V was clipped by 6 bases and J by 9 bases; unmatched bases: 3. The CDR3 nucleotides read TGTGCCAGCAGGGGACTAGCAACCATTCAGTACTTC. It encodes CASRGLATIQYF.

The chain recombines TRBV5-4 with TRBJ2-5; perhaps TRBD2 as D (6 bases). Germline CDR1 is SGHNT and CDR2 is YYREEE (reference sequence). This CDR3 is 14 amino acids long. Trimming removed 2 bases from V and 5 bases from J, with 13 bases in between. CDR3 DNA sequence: TGTGCCAGCAGCTTAACCGGGACTCAGGAGACCCAGTACTTC. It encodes CASSLTGTQETQYF.

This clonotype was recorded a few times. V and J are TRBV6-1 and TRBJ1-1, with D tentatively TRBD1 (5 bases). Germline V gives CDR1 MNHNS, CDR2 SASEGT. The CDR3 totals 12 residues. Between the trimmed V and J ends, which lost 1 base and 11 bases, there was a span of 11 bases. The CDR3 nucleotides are TGTGCCAGCAGTGAAGAGGGCAGGGAGGCTTTCTTT. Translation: CASSEEGREAFF.

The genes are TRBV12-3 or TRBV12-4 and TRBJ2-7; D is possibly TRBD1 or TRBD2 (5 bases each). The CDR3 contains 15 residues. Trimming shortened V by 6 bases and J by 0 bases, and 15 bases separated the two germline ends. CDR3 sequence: CASSPWGWSSYEQYF. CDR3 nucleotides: TGTGCCAGCAGCCCATGGGGGTGGAGCTCCTACGAGCAGTACTTC.

CDR3 coding DNA: TGTGCCAGCAGTCCTCCGGGAGCGCTCTCCTACAATGAGCAGTTCTTC. Amino acids: CASSPPGALSYNEQFF. This chain joins TRBV6-2 or TRBV6-3 and TRBJ2-1, with D perhaps matching TRBD2 (6 bases). Trimming cost V 5 bases and J 0 bases, with 14 bases left between them. In germline, CDR1 is MNHEY, CDR2 SVGEGT. The CDR3 extends over 16 amino acids.

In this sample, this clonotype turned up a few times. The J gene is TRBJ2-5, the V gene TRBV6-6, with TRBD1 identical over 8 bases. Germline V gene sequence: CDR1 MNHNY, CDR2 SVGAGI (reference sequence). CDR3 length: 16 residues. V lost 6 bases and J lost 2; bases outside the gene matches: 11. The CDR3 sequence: CASSFYGQGNQETQYF. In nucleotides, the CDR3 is TGTGCCAGCAGCTTCTATGGACAGGGAAATCAAGAGACCCAGTACTTC.

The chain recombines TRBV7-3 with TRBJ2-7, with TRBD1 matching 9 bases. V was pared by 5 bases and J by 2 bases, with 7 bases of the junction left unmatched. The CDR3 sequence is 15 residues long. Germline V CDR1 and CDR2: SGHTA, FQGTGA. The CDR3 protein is CASSLGQGSAYEQYF. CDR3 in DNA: TGTGCCAGCAGCCTGGGACAGGGTAGCGCCTACGAGCAGTACTTC.

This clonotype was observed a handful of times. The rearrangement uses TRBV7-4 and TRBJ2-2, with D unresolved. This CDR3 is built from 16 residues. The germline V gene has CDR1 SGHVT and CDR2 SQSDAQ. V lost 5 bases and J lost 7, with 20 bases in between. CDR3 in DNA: TGTGCCAGCAGCCAATCCCGGAGAAAGGTACACGGGGAGCTGTTTTTT. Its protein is CASSQSRRKVHGELFF.

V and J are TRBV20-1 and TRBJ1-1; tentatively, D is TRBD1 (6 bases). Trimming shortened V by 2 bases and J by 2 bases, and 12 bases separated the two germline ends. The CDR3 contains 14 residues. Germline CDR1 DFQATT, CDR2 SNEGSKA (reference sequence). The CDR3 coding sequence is TGCAGTGCTAGAAGGGACACTTTTAACACTGAAGCTTTCTTT. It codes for CSARRDTFNTEAFF.

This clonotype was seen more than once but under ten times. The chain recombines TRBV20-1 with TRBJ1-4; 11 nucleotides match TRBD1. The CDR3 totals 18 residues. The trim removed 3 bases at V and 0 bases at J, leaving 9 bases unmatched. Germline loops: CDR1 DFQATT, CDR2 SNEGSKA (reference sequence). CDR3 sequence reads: CSASWDRGNSATNEKLFF. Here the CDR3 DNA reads TGCAGTGCTAGCTGGGACAGGGGGAATTCAGCAACTAATGAAAAACTGTTTTTT.

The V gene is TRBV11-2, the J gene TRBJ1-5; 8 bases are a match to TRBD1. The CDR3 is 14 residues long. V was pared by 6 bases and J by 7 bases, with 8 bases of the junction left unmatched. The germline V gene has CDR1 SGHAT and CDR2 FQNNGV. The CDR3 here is CASSYTGGSQPQHF. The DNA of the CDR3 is TGTGCCAGCAGTTATACAGGGGGTAGCCAGCCCCAGCATTTT.

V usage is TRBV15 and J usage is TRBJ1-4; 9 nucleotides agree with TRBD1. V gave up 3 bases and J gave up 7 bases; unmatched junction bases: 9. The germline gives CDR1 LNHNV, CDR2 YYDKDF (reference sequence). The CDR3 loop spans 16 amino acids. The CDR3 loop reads CATSRAGTGLTEKLFF. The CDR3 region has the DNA TGTGCCACCAGCAGGGCCGGGACAGGGCTAACTGAAAAACTGTTTTTT.

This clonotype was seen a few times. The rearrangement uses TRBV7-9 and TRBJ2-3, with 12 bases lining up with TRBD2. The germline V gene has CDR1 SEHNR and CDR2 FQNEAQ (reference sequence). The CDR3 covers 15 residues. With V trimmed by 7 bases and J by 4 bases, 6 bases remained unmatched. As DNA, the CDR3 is TGTGCCAGCACCAGGACTAGCGGGGTTTCAGATACGCAGTATTTT. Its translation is CASTRTSGVSDTQYF.

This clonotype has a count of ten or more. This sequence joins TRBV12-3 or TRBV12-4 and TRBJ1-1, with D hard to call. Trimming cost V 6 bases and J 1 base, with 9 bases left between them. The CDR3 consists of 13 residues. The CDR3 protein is CASSLVGNTEAFF. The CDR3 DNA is TGTGCCAGCAGCTTGGTTGGGAACACTGAAGCTTTCTTT.

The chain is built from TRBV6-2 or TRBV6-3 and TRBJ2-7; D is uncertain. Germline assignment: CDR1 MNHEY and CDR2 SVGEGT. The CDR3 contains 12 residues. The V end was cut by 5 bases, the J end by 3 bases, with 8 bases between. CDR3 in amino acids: CASSARNYEQYV. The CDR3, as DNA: TGTGCCAGCAGTGCTAGAAACTACGAGCAGTACGTC.

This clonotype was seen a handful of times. CDR3 nucleotides: TGTGCCAGCAGTTCCCCGGGGCGCGCCTATGGCTACACCTTC. It yields the protein CASSSPGRAYGYTF. This chain uses TRBV12-3 or TRBV12-4 with TRBJ1-2; possibly TRBD1 for D (5 bases). Trimming shortened V by 4 bases and J by 4 bases, and 13 bases separated the two germline ends. The CDR3 consists of 14 residues.

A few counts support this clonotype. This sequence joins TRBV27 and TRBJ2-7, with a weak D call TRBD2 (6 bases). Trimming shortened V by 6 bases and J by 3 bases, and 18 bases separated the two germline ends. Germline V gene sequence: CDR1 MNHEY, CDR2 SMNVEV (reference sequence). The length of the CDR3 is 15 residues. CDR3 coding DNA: TGTGCCAGCAGCCAGATCCGGGACTCTTTCTACGAGCAGTACGTC. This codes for CASSQIRDSFYEQYV.

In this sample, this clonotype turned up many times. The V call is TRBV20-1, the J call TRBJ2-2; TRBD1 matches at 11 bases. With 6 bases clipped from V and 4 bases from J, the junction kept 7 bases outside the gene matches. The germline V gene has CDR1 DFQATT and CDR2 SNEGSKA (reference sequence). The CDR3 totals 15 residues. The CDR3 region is CSAPDRGRGTGELFF. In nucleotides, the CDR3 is TGCAGTGCCCCGGACAGGGGGCGAGGCACCGGGGAGCTGTTTTTT.

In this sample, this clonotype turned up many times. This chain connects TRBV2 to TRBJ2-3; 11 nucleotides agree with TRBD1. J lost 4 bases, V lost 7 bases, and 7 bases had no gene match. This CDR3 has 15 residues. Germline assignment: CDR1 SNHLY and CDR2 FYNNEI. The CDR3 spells CASKRGTGGADTQYF. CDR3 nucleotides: TGTGCCAGCAAGCGGGGGACAGGGGGTGCAGATACGCAGTATTTT.

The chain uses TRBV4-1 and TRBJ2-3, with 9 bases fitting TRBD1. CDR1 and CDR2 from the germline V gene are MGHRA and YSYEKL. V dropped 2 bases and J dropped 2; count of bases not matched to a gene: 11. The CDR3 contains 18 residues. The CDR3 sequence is CASSQLRVGDRATDTQYF. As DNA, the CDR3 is TGCGCCAGCAGCCAATTACGCGTGGGGGACAGGGCCACAGATACGCAGTATTTT.

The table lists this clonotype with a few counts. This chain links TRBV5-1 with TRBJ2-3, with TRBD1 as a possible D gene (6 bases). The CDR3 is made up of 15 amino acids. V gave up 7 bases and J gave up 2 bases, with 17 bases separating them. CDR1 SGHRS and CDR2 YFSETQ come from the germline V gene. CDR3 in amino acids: CASGPTGQYTDTQYF. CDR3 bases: TGCGCCAGCGGTCCTACAGGGCAATACACAGATACGCAGTATTTT.

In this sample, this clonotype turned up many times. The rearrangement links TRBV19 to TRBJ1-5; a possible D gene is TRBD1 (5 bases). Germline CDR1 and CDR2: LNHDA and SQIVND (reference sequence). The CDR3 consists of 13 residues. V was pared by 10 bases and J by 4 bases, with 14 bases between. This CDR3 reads CATHPGGNQPQHF. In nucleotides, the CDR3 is TGTGCCACCCATCCCGGGGGGAATCAGCCCCAGCATTTT.